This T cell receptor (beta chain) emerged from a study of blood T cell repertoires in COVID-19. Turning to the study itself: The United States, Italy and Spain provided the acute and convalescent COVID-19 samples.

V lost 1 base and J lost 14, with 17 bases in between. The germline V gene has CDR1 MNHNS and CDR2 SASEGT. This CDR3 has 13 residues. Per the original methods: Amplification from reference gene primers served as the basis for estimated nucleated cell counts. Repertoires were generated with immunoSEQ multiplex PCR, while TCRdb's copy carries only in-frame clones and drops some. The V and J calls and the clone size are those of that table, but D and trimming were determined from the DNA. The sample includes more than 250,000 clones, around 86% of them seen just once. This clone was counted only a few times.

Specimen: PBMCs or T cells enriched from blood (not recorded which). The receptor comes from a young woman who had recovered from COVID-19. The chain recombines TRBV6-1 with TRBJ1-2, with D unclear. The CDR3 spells CASSEGEEGARTF. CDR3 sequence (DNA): TGTGCCAGCAGTGAAGGCGAGGAGGGTGCTAGGACCTTC.